Included here is one T cell receptor beta chain sequence, with context. The V segment lost 3 bases and the J segment 3 bases; nucleotides outside the gene matches: 7. The CDR3 is made up of 14 amino acids. Looked up from germline, CDR1 is DFQATT and CDR2 is SNEGSKA (reference sequence). The data belong to a study of blood T cells in healthy people across ages. A second PCR of 7 to 11 cycles used a sample-barcoded 5' primer and a J-beta primer mix. TCRdb processed the 5' RACE reads anew with MiXCR; each CDR3 protein has one entry. The sample holds fewer than 2,000,000 distinct CDR3 sequences, about 31% seen once.

Material: blood. J is TRBJ1-1 and V is TRBV20-1; TRBD1 agrees at 7 bases. This receptor was obtained from a woman in her thirties in good health. CDR3 in amino acids: CSASLQGQDTEAFF. CDR3 nucleotides: TGCAGTGCTAGTTTACAGGGGCAGGACACTGAAGCTTTCTTT.